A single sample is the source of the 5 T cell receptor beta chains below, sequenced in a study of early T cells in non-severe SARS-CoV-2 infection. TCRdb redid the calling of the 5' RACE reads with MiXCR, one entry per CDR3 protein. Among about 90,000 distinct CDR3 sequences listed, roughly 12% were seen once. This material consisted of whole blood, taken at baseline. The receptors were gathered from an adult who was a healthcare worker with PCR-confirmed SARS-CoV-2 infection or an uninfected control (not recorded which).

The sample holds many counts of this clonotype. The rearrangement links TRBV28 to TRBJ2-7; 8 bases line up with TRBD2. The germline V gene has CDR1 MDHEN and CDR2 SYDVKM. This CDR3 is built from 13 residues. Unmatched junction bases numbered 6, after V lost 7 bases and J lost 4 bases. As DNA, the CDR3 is TGTGCCAGCAAATCGGGGGGGCAGTACGAGCAGTACTTC. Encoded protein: CASKSGGQYEQYF.

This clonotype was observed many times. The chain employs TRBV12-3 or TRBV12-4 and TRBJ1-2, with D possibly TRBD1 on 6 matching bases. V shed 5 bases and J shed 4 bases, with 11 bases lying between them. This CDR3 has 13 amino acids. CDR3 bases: TGTGCCAGCAGTGACACAGGGTTCTATGGCTACACCTTC. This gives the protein CASSDTGFYGYTF.

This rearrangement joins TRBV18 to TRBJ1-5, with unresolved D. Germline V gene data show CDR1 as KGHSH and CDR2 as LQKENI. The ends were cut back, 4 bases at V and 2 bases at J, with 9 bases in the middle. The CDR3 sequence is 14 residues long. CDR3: CASSLSPGNQPQHF. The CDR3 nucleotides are TGTGCCAGCTCACTCTCCCCCGGCAATCAGCCCCAGCATTTT.

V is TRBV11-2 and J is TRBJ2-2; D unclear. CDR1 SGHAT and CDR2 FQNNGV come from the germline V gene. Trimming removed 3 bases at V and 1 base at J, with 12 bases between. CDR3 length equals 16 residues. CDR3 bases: TGTGCCAGCAGCTTTGGAGTGCTGGGGAACACCGGGGAGCTGTTTTTT. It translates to CASSFGVLGNTGELFF.

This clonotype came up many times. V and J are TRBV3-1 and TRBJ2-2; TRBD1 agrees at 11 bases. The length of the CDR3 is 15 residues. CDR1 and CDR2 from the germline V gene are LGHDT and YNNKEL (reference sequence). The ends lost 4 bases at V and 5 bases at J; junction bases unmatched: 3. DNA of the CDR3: TGTGCCAGCAGCCGGACAGGGGGCGGTACCGGGGAGCTGTTTTTT. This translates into CASSRTGGGTGELFF.